The 14 T cell receptor beta chains in this list originate from one sample, sequenced in a study of T-cell reconstitution after alpha-beta-depleted transplantation in children. It was with unique molecular identifiers that the TCRbeta library was prepared. MiXCR was run by TCRdb on the PCR reads, yielding one entry per CDR3 protein. The repertoire holds some 290,000 distinct CDR3 sequences, with approximately 20% as singletons. Here the sequenced sample was PBMCs, mostly from graft donor cells, taken 180 days after TCRalphabeta/CD19-depleted stem cell transplant. The receptors were sampled from a male patient aged 5 to 17 who had a stem cell transplant for acute lymphoblastic leukemia, so the T cells may come from the graft donor.

This clonotype showed up just a few times. The V and J genes are TRBV3-1 and TRBJ2-1, with D maybe TRBD2 (6 bases). The V end lost 3 bases, the J end lost 9 bases, and 21 bases lay between the germline ends. The CDR3 is 16 residues long. Per germline, CDR1 LGHDT and CDR2 YNNKEL (reference sequence). The CDR3 DNA follows: TGTGCCAGCAGCCAGGAAGCGGGTCTAAGACATGGTGAGCAGTTCTTC. Its translation: CASSQEAGLRHGEQFF.

The chain joins TRBV7-9 to TRBJ1-2; 9 bases match TRBD1. The J segment lost 2 bases and the V segment lost 6 bases, leaving 4 bases of the junction unmatched. The CDR3 extends over 14 amino acids. Germline assignment: CDR1 SEHNR and CDR2 FQNEAQ (reference sequence). The CDR3 DNA sequence: TGTGCCAGCAGACCTGGGACAGGGAACTATGGCTACACCTTC. It yields the protein CASRPGTGNYGYTF.

In this sample, this clonotype turned up a few times. The rearrangement links TRBV24-1 to TRBJ2-2, with 12 nucleotides matching TRBD1. This CDR3 comprises 18 residues. Per germline, CDR1 KGHDR and CDR2 SFDVKD. The trim removed 4 bases at V and 2 bases at J, leaving 7 bases unmatched. CDR3 DNA sequence: TGTGCCACCAGTGAGTCCGGGACAGGGGGCCCCAACACCGGGGAGCTGTTTTTT. It encodes CATSESGTGGPNTGELFF.

The V gene is TRBV11-1, the J gene TRBJ2-2; 10 nucleotides match TRBD1. The CDR3 spans 18 residues. CDR1 SGHAT and CDR2 FQDESV come from the germline V gene (reference sequence). Losses at the gene ends were 1 base for V and 4 bases for J; bases not matched to a gene: 9. The CDR3 spells CASSLGSDRGRVTGELFF. CDR3 sequence (DNA): TGTGCCAGCAGCTTAGGGTCCGACAGGGGGCGAGTCACCGGGGAGCTGTTTTTT.

This clonotype was detected a few times. The genes are TRBV29-1 and TRBJ2-3, with 8 bases that match TRBD2. V shed 7 bases and J 1 base; nucleotides not matched to a gene: 4. Germline assignment: CDR1 SQVTM and CDR2 ANQGSEA. The CDR3 is 13 residues long. CDR3 sequence: CSAPTSGTDTQYF. Written as DNA, the CDR3 is TGCAGCGCCCCGACTAGCGGCACAGATACGCAGTATTTT.

V usage is TRBV4-1 and J usage is TRBJ2-7, with 8 bases lining up with TRBD2. There are 18 residues in the CDR3. The V gene's germline CDR1 is MGHRA and CDR2 YSYEKL. V shed 0 bases and J 0 bases; nucleotides not matched to a gene: 10. For the CDR3, the DNA is TGCGCCAGCAGCCAAGAAGGAGGCAGGAGCGGGAGCTCCTACGAGCAGTACTTC. Translated, it gives CASSQEGGRSGSSYEQYF.

The chain links TRBV12-3 or TRBV12-4 to TRBJ2-1; TRBD1 agrees at 8 bases. The CDR3 totals 16 residues. V lost 5 bases and J lost 4; bases outside the gene matches: 10. Here the CDR3 reads CASSLGQGWGYNEQFF. The CDR3 region has the DNA TGTGCCAGCAGTCTCGGACAGGGTTGGGGATACAATGAGCAGTTCTTC.

The CDR3 nucleotides are TGTGCCAGCAGCTCAGTTCAGGGATTCTCCTACGAGCAGTACTTC. Residues: CASSSVQGFSYEQYF. V gene TRBV7-9 combines with J gene TRBJ2-7; a weak D match, TRBD1 (5 bases). V was cut by 4 bases and J by 0 bases, with 13 bases left in between. The CDR3 length is 15 residues. Germline assignment: CDR1 SEHNR and CDR2 FQNEAQ (reference sequence).

The chain combines TRBV5-1 with TRBJ1-1; D is ambiguous. From germline, CDR1 is SGHRS and CDR2 YFSETQ. This CDR3 has 17 residues. Deletions cut 0 bases from V and 3 bases from J, with 18 bases between. The CDR3 DNA reads as TGCGCCAGCAGCTTGGGCGTAGCCGGAGCACGATACACTGAAGCTTTCTTT. Amino acid sequence: CASSLGVAGARYTEAFF.

This clonotype was detected a few times. The V and J genes are TRBV14 and TRBJ2-7, with D unclear. The CDR3 has 11 residues. Germline CDR1 SGHDN, CDR2 FVKESK. V dropped 3 bases and J dropped 6 bases, with 6 bases sitting between them. This CDR3 is CASSHLSEQYF. The CDR3, as DNA: TGTGCCAGCAGCCATCTAAGCGAGCAGTACTTC.

This clonotype was observed many times. The rearrangement joins TRBV5-1 to TRBJ2-7, with D hard to call. Trimming removed 0 bases from V and 0 bases from J, with 10 bases in between. This CDR3 region has 15 residues. Germline V CDR1 and CDR2: SGHRS, YFSETQ. This chain's CDR3 is CASSLASARSYEQYF. CDR3 DNA: TGCGCCAGCAGCTTGGCGTCGGCCCGCTCCTACGAGCAGTACTTC. The variable domain in full, with the rest retrieved from reference TRBV5-1 and TRBJ2-7, is KAGVTQTPRYLIKTRGQQVTLSCSPISGHRSVSWYQQTPGQGLQFLFEYFSETQRNKGNFPGRFSGRQFSNSRSEMNVSTLELGDSALYLCASSLASARSYEQYFGPGTRLTVT.

This chain uses TRBV27 with TRBJ1-2; 9 positions agree with TRBD1. The CDR3 runs 14 residues. Germline loops: CDR1 MNHEY, CDR2 SMNVEV (reference sequence). Germline trimming cut 4 bases from V and 8 bases from J; bases unmatched to any gene: 8. CDR3 amino acids: CASSSFYRGQGYTF. The CDR3 bases are TGTGCCAGCAGTTCCTTCTACAGGGGGCAAGGCTACACCTTC.

This chain joins TRBV20-1 and TRBJ2-3; D gene unclear. The CDR3 is 14 residues long. The germline V gene encodes CDR1 DFQATT and CDR2 SNEGSKA (reference sequence). The V end was cut by 3 bases, the J end by 4 bases, with 14 bases between. This chain's CDR3 is CSARTALRADTQYF. DNA for the CDR3: TGCAGTGCTAGGACCGCCCTAAGGGCAGATACGCAGTATTTT.

This clonotype occurred many times. This chain uses TRBV12-3 or TRBV12-4 with TRBJ2-3; no reliable D call. Trimming stripped 11 bases from V and 5 bases from J, with 11 bases between. The CDR3 has 11 amino acids. CDR3 loop: CAGARGDTQYF. The CDR3 nucleotides are TGTGCCGGAGCCCGCGGAGATACGCAGTATTTT.